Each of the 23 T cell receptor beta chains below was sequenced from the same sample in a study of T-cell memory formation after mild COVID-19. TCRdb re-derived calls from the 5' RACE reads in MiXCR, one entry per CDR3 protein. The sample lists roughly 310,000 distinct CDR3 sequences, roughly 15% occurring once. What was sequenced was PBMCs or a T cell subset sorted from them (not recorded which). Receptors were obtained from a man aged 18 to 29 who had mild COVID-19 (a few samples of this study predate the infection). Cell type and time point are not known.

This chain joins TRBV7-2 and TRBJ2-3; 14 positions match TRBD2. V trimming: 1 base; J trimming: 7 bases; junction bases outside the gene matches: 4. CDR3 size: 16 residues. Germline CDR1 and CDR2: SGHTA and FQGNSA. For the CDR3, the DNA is TGTGCCAGCAGCTTAGGGGGGACTAGCGGGGGACATACGCAGTATTTT. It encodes CASSLGGTSGGHTQYF.

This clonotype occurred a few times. CDR3 DNA sequence: TGTGCCAGCAGGAACCAGGGGGCTGGGGCCAACGTCCTGACTTTC. This translates into CASRNQGAGANVLTF. The chain couples TRBV12-3 or TRBV12-4 to TRBJ2-6; 7 bases are shared with TRBD1. After removal of 6 bases from V and 2 bases from J, the junction contained 4 bases not matched to a gene. This CDR3 contains 15 residues.

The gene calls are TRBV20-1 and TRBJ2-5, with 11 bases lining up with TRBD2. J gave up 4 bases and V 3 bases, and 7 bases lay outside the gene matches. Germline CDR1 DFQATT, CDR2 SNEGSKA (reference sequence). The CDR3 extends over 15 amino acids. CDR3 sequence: CSASFTSGRGETQYF. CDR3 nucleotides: TGCAGTGCTAGTTTCACTAGCGGGAGAGGAGAGACCCAGTACTTC.

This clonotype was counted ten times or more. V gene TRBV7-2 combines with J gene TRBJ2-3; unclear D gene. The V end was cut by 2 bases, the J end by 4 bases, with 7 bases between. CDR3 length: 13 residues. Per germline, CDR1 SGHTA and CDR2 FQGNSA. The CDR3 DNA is TGTGCCAGCAGCTTATCTTTCGCAGATACGCAGTATTTT. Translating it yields CASSLSFADTQYF.

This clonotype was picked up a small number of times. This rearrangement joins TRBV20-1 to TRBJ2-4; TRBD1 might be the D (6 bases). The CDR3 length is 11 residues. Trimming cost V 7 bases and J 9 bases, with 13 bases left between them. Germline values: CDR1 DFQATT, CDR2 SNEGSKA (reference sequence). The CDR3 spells CSGEQGFIQYF. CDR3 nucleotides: TGCAGTGGAGAACAGGGATTCATTCAGTACTTC.

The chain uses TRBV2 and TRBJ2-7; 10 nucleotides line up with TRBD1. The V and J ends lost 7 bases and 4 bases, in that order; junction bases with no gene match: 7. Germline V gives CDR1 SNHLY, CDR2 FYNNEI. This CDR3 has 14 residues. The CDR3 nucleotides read TGTGCCAGCATTGGGACAGGGGAGGCGTACGAGCAGTACTTC. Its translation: CASIGTGEAYEQYF.

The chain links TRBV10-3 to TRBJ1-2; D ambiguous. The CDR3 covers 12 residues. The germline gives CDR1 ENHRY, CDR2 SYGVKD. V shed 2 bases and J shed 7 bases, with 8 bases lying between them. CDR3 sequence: CAISEASGGYTF. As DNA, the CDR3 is TGTGCCATCAGTGAGGCTTCCGGTGGCTACACCTTC.

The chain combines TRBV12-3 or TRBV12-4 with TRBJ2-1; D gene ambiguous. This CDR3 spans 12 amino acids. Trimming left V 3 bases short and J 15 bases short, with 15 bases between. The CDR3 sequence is CASSFYRGLWFF. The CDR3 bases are TGTGCCAGCAGTTTTTACCGAGGTTTGTGGTTCTTC.

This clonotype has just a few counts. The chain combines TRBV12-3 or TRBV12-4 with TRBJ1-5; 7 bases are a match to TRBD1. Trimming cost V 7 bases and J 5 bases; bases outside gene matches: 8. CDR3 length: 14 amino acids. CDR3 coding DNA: TGTGCCAGCACCCCCGGGACAGAGGATCAGCCCCAGCATTTT. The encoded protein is CASTPGTEDQPQHF.

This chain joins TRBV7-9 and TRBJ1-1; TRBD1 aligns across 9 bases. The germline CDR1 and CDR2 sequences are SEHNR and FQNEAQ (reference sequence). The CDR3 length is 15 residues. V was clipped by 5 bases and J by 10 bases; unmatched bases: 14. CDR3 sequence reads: CASSMGQGIEVGAFF. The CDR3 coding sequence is TGTGCCAGCAGCATGGGACAGGGAATAGAGGTCGGAGCTTTCTTT.

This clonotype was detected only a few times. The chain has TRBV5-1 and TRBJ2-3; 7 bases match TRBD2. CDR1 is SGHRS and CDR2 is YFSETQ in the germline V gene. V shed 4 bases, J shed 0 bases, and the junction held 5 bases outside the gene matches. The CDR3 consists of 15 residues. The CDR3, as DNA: TGCGCCAGCAGCCCGGGGGGTTCTAGCACAGATACGCAGTATTTT. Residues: CASSPGGSSTDTQYF.

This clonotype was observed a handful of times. This CDR3 reads CASSRDRGDNQPQHF. CDR3 nucleotide sequence: TGTGCCAGCAGCCGGGACAGGGGGGACAATCAGCCCCAGCATTTT. The chain joins TRBV7-2 to TRBJ1-5; 11 bases agree with TRBD1. V was clipped by 5 bases and J by 3 bases; unmatched bases: 3. Germline V gene sequence: CDR1 SGHTA, CDR2 FQGNSA. CDR3 size: 15 residues. Complete variable domain (other parts from reference TRBV7-2 and TRBJ1-5): GAGVSQSPSNKVTEKGKDVELRCDPISGHTALYWYRQSLGQGLEFLIYFQGNSAPDKSGLPSDRFSAERTGGSVSTLTIQRTQQEDSAVYLCASSRDRGDNQPQHFGDGTRLSIL.

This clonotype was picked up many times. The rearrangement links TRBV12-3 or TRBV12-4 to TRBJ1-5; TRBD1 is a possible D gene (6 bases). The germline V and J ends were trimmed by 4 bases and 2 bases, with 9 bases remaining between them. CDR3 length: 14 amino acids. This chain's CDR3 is CASSSPGGNQPQHF. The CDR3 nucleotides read TGTGCCAGCAGTTCCCCAGGGGGCAATCAGCCCCAGCATTTT.

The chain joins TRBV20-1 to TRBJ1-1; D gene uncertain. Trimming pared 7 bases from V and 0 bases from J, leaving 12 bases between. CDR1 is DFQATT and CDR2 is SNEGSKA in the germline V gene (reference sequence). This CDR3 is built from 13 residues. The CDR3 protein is CSVRTNMNTEAFF. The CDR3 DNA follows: TGCAGTGTCAGGACGAACATGAACACTGAAGCTTTCTTT.

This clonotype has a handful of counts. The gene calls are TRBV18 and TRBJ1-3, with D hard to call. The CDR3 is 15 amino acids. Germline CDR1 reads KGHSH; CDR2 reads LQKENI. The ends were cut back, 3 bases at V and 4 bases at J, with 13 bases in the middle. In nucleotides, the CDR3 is TGTGCCAGCTCACCCGCGACACCGTCCGGAAACACCATATATTTT. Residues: CASSPATPSGNTIYF.

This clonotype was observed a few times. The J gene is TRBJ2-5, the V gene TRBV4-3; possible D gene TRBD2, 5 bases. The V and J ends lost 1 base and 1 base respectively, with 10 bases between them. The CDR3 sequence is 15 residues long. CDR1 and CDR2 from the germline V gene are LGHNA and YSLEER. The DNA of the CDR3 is TGCGCCAGCAGCCAAGTTCGCCGGGGCCAAGAGACCCAGTACTTC. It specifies CASSQVRRGQETQYF.

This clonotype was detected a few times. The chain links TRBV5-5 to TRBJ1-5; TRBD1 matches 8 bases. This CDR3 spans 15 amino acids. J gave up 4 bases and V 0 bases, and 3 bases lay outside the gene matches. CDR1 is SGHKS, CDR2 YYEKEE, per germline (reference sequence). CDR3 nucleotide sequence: TGTGCCAGCAGCTTGGCAGGGGGCGGGAATCAGCCCCAGCATTTT. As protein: CASSLAGGGNQPQHF.

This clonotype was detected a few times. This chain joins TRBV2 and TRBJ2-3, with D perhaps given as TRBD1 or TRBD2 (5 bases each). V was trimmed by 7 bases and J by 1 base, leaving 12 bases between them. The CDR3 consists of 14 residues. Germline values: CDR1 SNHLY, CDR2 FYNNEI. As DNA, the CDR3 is TGTGCCAGCATGGTGGGGCGGGGCACAGATACGCAGTATTTT. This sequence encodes CASMVGRGTDTQYF.

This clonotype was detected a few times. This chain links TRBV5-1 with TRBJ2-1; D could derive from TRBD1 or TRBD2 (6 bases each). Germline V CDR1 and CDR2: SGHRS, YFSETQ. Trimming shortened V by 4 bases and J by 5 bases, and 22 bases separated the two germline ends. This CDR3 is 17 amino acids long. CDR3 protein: CASSKLSGEGGNNEQFF. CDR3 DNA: TGCGCCAGCAGCAAGTTGTCAGGGGAAGGAGGGAACAATGAGCAGTTCTTC.

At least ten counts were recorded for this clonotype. The CDR3 loop reads CASTPTQYV. The CDR3 DNA is TGTGCCAGCACGCCGACGCAGTACGTC. This chain joins TRBV6-2 or TRBV6-3 and TRBJ2-7; the D is unclear. This CDR3 is 9 amino acids long. Germline CDR1 is MNHEY and CDR2 is SVGEGT. Deletions cut 7 bases from V and 9 bases from J, with 7 bases between.

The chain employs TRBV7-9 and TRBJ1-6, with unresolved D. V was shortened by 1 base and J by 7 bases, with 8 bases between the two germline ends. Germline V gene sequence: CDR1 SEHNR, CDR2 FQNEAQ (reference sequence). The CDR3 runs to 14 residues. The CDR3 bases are TGTGCCAGCAGCTTAGGGGAATGGAATTCACCCCTCCACTTT. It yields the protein CASSLGEWNSPLHF.

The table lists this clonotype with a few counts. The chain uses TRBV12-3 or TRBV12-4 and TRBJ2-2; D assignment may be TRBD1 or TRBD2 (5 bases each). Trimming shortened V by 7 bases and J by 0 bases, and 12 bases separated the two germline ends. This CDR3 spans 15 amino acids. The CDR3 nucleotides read TGTGCCAGCAAGCCGGGACCCCCGAACACCGGGGAGCTGTTTTTT. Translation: CASKPGPPNTGELFF.

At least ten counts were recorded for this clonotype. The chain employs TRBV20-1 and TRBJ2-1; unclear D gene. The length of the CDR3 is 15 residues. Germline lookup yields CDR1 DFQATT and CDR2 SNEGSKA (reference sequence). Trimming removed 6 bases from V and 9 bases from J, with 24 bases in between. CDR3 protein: CSAPPDRDHTTEQFF. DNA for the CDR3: TGCAGTGCCCCCCCGGATAGGGATCACACCACTGAGCAGTTCTTC.